Below are 21 T cell receptor beta chains sequenced from a single sample in a study of T-cell memory formation after mild COVID-19 (dated by TCRdb to the early 2020s). Library method: 5' RACE. TCRdb names Illumina NovaSeq 6000 as the instrument used. TCRdb reprocessed the public reads (quality trimming at Q25 with fastp, clone calling with MiXCR) and kept in-frame beta chains. CDR3 protein duplicates are merged, each entry listing the most common genes and DNA. The sample profile shows more than 400,000 distinct CDR3 sequences; 18% of them were found once. Clones ranked in the top ten supply around 12% of the sample. The sequencing sample was made of PBMCs or a T cell subset sorted from them (not recorded which). Receptors originate from an adult woman who had mild COVID-19 (a few samples of this study predate the infection). The sample titles of this study are shuffled in the database, so cell type and time point are left out; the donor was told from shared clones.

Ten or more counts support this clonotype. V gene TRBV7-8 combines with J gene TRBJ2-7; perhaps TRBD1 as D (6 bases). The V gene lost 7 bases and the J gene lost 3 bases, with 13 bases spanning the gap. The length of the CDR3 is 13 residues. Germline V gene sequence: CDR1 SGHVS, CDR2 FQNEAQ. The CDR3 DNA reads TGTGCCAGCACCTGGGACACTTACTACGAGCAGTACTTC. Translation gives CASTWDTYYEQYF.

This clonotype was counted between two and nine times. The chain joins TRBV6-2 or TRBV6-3 to TRBJ2-7; 7 nucleotides agree with TRBD2. Germline assignment: CDR1 MNHEY and CDR2 SVGEGT. The CDR3 loop spans 14 amino acids. Losses at the gene ends were 3 bases for V and 3 bases for J; bases not matched to a gene: 5. DNA of the CDR3: TGTGCCAGCAGTTATAGGGGACTAAACTACGAGCAGTACTTC. Its translation: CASSYRGLNYEQYF.

This clonotype was counted a few times. The V gene is TRBV2, the J gene TRBJ1-2; D perhaps matches TRBD1 (6 bases). Germline V gene lookup returns CDR1 SNHLY and CDR2 FYNNEI. Deletions cut 1 base from V and 3 bases from J, with 15 bases between. The CDR3 runs to 16 residues. CDR3 nucleotides: TGTGCCAGCAGTGAAGACCCAGGGGCGAGTTACTATGGCTACACCTTC. This gives the protein CASSEDPGASYYGYTF.

This clonotype has more than one count but fewer than ten. V gene TRBV20-1 combines with J gene TRBJ1-5; 8 nucleotides match TRBD1. The CDR3 covers 16 residues. The ends lost 1 base at V and 3 bases at J; junction bases unmatched: 8. CDR1 is DFQATT, CDR2 SNEGSKA, per germline (reference sequence). CDR3 nucleotide sequence: TGCAGTGCTAGAGCCAATAAGGGACAGGTCAATCAGCCCCAGCATTTT. This codes for CSARANKGQVNQPQHF.

This clonotype was detected only a few times. The V and J genes are TRBV7-9 and TRBJ2-2, with 9 bases fitting TRBD2. Germline values: CDR1 SEHNR, CDR2 FQNEAQ (reference sequence). The CDR3 runs to 16 residues. The ends lost 2 bases at V and 8 bases at J; junction bases unmatched: 9. The DNA for the CDR3 is TGTGCCAGCAGCTTATTCGGCGGGAGGGCCGTTGGGGAGCTGTTTTTT. It specifies CASSLFGGRAVGELFF.

This clonotype was detected a few times. V gene TRBV15 combines with J gene TRBJ2-1; TRBD2 matches 8 bases. This CDR3 has 17 amino acids. With 2 bases clipped from V and 10 bases from J, the junction kept 16 bases outside the gene matches. Germline V CDR1 and CDR2: LNHNV, YYDKDF (reference sequence). CDR3 bases: TGTGCCACCAGCAGAAGACTCCTAGCGGGCAACCCCGGCGAGCAGTTCTTC. It translates to CATSRRLLAGNPGEQFF. Drawing the rest from reference TRBV15 and TRBJ2-1, the complete variable domain is DAMVIQNPRYQVTQFGKPVTLSCSQTLNHNVMYWYQQKSSQAPKLLFHYYDKDFNNEADTPDNFQSRRPNTSFCFLDIRSPGLGDTAMYLCATSRRLLAGNPGEQFFGPGTRLTVL.

This clonotype was seen once. V and J are TRBV29-1 and TRBJ2-5; 9 nucleotides match TRBD2. The CDR3 has 13 residues. J lost 4 bases, V lost 4 bases, and 4 bases had no gene match. Germline CDR1 reads SQVTM; CDR2 reads ANQGSEA. CDR3 sequence: CSVVPAGGETQYF. For the CDR3, the DNA is TGCAGCGTTGTACCAGCGGGGGGAGAGACCCAGTACTTC.

The chain links TRBV3-1 to TRBJ2-3; TRBD2 might be the D (6 bases). Germline V gene data show CDR1 as LGHDT and CDR2 as YNNKEL (reference sequence). The CDR3 contains 14 residues. V lost 1 base to trimming and J lost 6 bases, with 11 bases between them. The CDR3 bases are TGTGCCAGCAGCCAAGTCGGGGGTCCGGATACGCAGTATTTT. Translated: CASSQVGGPDTQYF.

V and J are TRBV5-6 and TRBJ1-5; TRBD1 might be the D (5 bases). The CDR3 covers 15 residues. V lost 0 bases, J lost 10 bases, and 17 bases lay in between. CDR1 and CDR2 from the germline V gene are SGHDT and YYEEEE. This CDR3 reads CASSLGGTINRPQHF. CDR3 nucleotide sequence: TGTGCCAGCAGCTTGGGTGGGACGATTAATCGTCCCCAGCATTTT.

V usage is TRBV12-3 or TRBV12-4 and J usage is TRBJ2-5; 7 nucleotides match TRBD1. The CDR3 totals 15 residues. Trimming cost V 2 bases and J 4 bases; bases outside gene matches: 7. CDR3 sequence reads: CASSLPSSGGETQYF. CDR3 nucleotide sequence: TGTGCCAGCAGTTTACCCTCCTCAGGGGGAGAGACCCAGTACTTC.

V gene TRBV7-2 combines with J gene TRBJ2-5; TRBD2 aligns across 10 bases. The CDR3 extends over 15 amino acids. The junction had 3 bases not matched to a gene; V was cut back by 1 base and J by 4 bases. CDR1 and CDR2 (germline): SGHTA, FQGNSA. The CDR3 reads CASSLDLAGAETQYF. Here the CDR3 DNA reads TGTGCCAGCAGCTTAGATCTAGCGGGAGCAGAGACCCAGTACTTC. The full variable domain, in which reference TRBV7-2 and TRBJ2-5 provide the parts outside the CDR3, is GAGVSQSPSNKVTEKGKDVELRCDPISGHTALYWYRQSLGQGLEFLIYFQGNSAPDKSGLPSDRFSAERTGGSVSTLTIQRTQQEDSAVYLCASSLDLAGAETQYFGPGTRLLVL.

CDR3 DNA sequence: TGTGCCAGCAGCTTACGGATGAGGCAGTACTTC. Residues: CASSLRMRQYF. The genes are TRBV7-2 and TRBJ2-7; D unresolved. Germline V CDR1 and CDR2: SGHTA, FQGNSA. CDR3 size: 11 residues. Trimming took 2 bases from V and 9 from J, leaving 8 bases between them.

This clonotype was picked up a small number of times. DNA for the CDR3: TGCAGTGCTAGACGGGGGTGGAACACCGGGGAGCTGTTTTTT. Its protein is CSARRGWNTGELFF. The chain employs TRBV20-1 and TRBJ2-2, with D perhaps TRBD2 (6 bases). The V and J ends lost 2 bases and 1 base respectively, with 8 bases between them. The CDR3 covers 14 residues. Germline CDR1 reads DFQATT; CDR2 reads SNEGSKA (reference sequence).

CDR3 sequence reads: CASSAGTGSSYEQYF. The CDR3 DNA is TGCGCCAGCAGCGCAGGGACAGGGAGCTCCTACGAGCAGTACTTC. The chain recombines TRBV5-1 with TRBJ2-7; TRBD1 matches at 9 bases. Germline CDR1 is SGHRS and CDR2 is YFSETQ. With 4 bases clipped from V and 0 bases from J, the junction kept 5 bases outside the gene matches. The length of the CDR3 is 15 residues.

The J gene is TRBJ2-5, the V gene TRBV29-1, with 7 positions matching TRBD2. V shed 6 bases and J 1 base; nucleotides not matched to a gene: 8. Germline V CDR1 and CDR2: SQVTM, ANQGSEA. The CDR3 has 14 residues. In DNA form, the CDR3 reads TGCAGCGTGAAACCCCTAGCGGCCCAAGAGACCCAGTACTTC. It specifies CSVKPLAAQETQYF. Variable domain in full (rest from reference TRBV29-1 and TRBJ2-5): SAVISQKPSRDICQRGTSLTIQCQVDSQVTMMFWYRQQPGQSLTLIATANQGSEATYESGFVIDKFPISRPNLTFSTLTVSNMSPEDSSIYLCSVKPLAAQETQYFGPGTRLLVL.

The chain uses TRBV6-1 and TRBJ2-7; D is undetermined. Germline CDR1 MNHNS, CDR2 SASEGT. V lost 6 bases and J 3 bases, leaving 6 bases between the germline ends. The CDR3 covers 11 residues. For the CDR3, the DNA is TGTGCCAGCAGGGAGATCTACGAGCAGTACTTC. This translates into CASREIYEQYF.

This clonotype occurred a few times. The chain recombines TRBV4-2 with TRBJ2-7; D is perhaps TRBD1 (5 bases). Germline CDR1 reads LGHNA; CDR2 reads YNFKEQ. CDR3 length: 13 amino acids. With 4 bases removed from V and 4 bases from J, the gap between germline ends came to 11 bases. CDR3 sequence reads: CASSPEKGYEQYF. The CDR3 DNA reads as TGTGCCAGCAGCCCCGAGAAGGGGTACGAGCAGTACTTC.

The V call is TRBV20-1, the J call TRBJ1-2; D is possibly TRBD1 (6 bases). The V gene lost 3 bases and the J gene lost 1 base, with 21 bases spanning the gap. The CDR3 has 17 amino acids. Per germline, CDR1 DFQATT and CDR2 SNEGSKA (reference sequence). The CDR3 DNA follows: TGCAGTGCTAGTAGCAGGGGACCCAGTCGCCTTAACTATGGCTACACCTTC. Translation: CSASSRGPSRLNYGYTF.

This clonotype has ten or more counts. The chain is built from TRBV7-2 and TRBJ2-5; possibly TRBD2 for D (5 bases). CDR3 length: 11 amino acids. The ends were cut back, 6 bases at V and 5 bases at J, with 7 bases in the middle. Germline V lookup: CDR1 SGHTA, CDR2 FQGNSA. The CDR3: CASRGGETQYF. The CDR3 DNA reads as TGTGCCAGCAGGGGCGGGGAGACCCAGTACTTC.

At least ten counts were recorded for this clonotype. The chain couples TRBV5-1 to TRBJ2-2, with D possibly matching TRBD2 (6 bases). Germline values: CDR1 SGHRS, CDR2 YFSETQ. This CDR3 is built from 16 residues. The V end lost 7 bases, the J end lost 2 bases, and 18 bases lay between the germline ends. CDR3 in DNA: TGCGCCAGCCGCCTTTCAGCTAGCGATAACACCGGGGAGCTGTTTTTT. Its protein is CASRLSASDNTGELFF.

This clonotype was picked up a small number of times. The chain has TRBV12-3 or TRBV12-4 and TRBJ2-1; possible D gene TRBD2, 6 bases. CDR3 size: 17 residues. Trimming removed 5 bases at V and 5 bases at J, with 22 bases between. In nucleotides, the CDR3 is TGTGCCAGCAGTCCCCTTTTCGTCGGCGGGGTTCACAATGAGCAGTTCTTC. Amino acids: CASSPLFVGGVHNEQFF.